The present T cell receptor (beta chain) was sequenced within a study of blood T cell repertoires in COVID-19. Study context: Material from acute and convalescent COVID-19 was sourced from the United States, Italy and Spain.

The CDR3 extends over 15 amino acids. The ends were cut back, 2 bases at V and 1 base at J, with 10 bases in the middle. In germline, CDR1 is SGHAT, CDR2 FQNNGV. Those enrolled, adults aged about 18 to 95 years, came from fewer than 25 US areas. Original methodology: Nucleated cell counts were estimated from reference gene primer amplification. Profiled with immunoSEQ multiplex PCR; TCRdb holds only in-frame clones, not every one. V and J calls and clone size follow that table, whereas D and trimming were derived from the DNA. The sample carries 200,000 to 250,000 clones, 81% recorded once. The TCR sequence derives from a woman aged 50 to 60 with acute COVID-19. V is TRBV11-2 and J is TRBJ2-3, with D possibly matching TRBD2 (5 bases). Input material: PBMCs or T cells enriched from blood (not recorded which). The CDR3 DNA sequence: TGTGCCAGCAGCTTACTAGCAGCTGGCACAGATACGCAGTATTTT. This translates into CASSLLAAGTDTQYF.